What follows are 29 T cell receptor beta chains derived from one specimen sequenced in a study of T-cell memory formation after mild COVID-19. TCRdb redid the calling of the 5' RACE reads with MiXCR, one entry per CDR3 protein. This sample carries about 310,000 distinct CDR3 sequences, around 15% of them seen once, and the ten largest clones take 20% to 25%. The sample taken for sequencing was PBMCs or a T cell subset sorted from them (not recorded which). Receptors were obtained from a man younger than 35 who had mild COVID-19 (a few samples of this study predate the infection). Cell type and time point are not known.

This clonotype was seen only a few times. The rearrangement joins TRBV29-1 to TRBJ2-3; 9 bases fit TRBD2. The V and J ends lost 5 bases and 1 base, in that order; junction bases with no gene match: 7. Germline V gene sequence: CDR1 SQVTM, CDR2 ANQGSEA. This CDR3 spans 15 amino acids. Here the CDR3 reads CSVCRVAGGTDTQYF. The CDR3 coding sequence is TGCAGCGTTTGTCGAGTAGCGGGGGGCACAGATACGCAGTATTTT.

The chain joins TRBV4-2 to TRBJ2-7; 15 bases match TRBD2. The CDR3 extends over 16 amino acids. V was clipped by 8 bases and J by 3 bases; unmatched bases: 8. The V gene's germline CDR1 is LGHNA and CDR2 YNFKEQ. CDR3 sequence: CASGGLAGGSGYEQYF. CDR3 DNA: TGTGCCAGCGGGGGACTAGCGGGGGGCTCCGGCTACGAGCAGTACTTC.

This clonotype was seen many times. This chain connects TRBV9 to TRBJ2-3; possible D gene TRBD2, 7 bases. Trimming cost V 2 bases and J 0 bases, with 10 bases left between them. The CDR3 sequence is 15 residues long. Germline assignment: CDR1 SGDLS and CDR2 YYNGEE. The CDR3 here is CASSVAGASTDTQYF. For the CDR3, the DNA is TGTGCCAGCAGCGTCGCGGGGGCCAGCACAGATACGCAGTATTTT.

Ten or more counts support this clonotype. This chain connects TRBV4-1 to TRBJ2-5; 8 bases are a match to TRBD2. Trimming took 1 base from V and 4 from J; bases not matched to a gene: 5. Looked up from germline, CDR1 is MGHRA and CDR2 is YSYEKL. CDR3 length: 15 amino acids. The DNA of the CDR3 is TGCGCCAGCAGCCAAGTCCCGGGGGGGAGAGAGACCCAGTACTTC. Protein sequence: CASSQVPGGRETQYF.

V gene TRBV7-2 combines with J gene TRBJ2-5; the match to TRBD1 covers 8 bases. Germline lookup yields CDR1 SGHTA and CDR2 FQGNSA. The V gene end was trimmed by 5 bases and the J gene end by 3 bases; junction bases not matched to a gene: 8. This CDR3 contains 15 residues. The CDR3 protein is CASSPGQGVKETQYF. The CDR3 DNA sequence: TGTGCCAGCAGCCCAGGACAGGGTGTTAAAGAGACCCAGTACTTC.

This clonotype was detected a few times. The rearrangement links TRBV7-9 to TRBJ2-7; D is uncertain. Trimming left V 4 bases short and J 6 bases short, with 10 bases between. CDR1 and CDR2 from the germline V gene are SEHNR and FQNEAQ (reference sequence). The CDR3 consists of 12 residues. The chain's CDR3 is CASSSLELEQYF. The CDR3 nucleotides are TGTGCCAGCAGCTCCCTTGAACTCGAGCAGTACTTC.

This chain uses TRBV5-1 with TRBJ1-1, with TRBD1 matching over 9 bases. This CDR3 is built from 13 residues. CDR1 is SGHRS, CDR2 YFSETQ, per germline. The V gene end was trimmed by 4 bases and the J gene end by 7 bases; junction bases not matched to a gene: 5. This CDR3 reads CASSERQGGEAFF. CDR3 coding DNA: TGCGCCAGCAGCGAAAGACAGGGGGGTGAAGCTTTCTTT.

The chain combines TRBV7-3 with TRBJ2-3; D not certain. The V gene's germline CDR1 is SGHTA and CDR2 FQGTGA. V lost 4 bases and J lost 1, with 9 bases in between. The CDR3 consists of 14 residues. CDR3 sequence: CASSSGIRTDTQYF. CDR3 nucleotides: TGTGCCAGCAGCTCTGGGATACGCACAGATACGCAGTATTTT.

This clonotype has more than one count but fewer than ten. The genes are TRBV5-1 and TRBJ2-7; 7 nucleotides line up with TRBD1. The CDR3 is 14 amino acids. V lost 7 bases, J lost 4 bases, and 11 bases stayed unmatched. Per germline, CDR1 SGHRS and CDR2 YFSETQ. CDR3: CASGDGQATYEQYF. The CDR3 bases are TGCGCCAGCGGAGATGGACAGGCCACTTACGAGCAGTACTTC.

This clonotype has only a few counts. The chain's CDR3 is CASSSARGDQPQHF. The CDR3 DNA follows: TGTGCCAGCAGCTCCGCCAGAGGGGATCAGCCCCAGCATTTT. This chain joins TRBV7-8 and TRBJ1-5; weak D call: TRBD1 (5 bases). This CDR3 region has 14 residues. V was pared by 4 bases and J by 5 bases, with 12 bases between. From germline, CDR1 is SGHVS and CDR2 FQNEAQ.

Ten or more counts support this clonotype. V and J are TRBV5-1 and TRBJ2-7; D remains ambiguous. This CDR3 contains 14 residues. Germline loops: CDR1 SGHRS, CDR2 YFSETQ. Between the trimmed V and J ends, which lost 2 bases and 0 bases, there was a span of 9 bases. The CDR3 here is CASSFARPSYEQYV. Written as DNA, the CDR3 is TGCGCCAGCAGCTTTGCCAGGCCCTCCTACGAGCAGTACGTC.

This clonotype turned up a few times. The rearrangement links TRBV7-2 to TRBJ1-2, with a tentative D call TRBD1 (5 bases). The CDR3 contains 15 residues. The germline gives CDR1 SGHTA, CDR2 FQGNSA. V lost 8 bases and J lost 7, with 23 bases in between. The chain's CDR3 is CASGSPGSFPSGYTF. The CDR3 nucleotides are TGTGCCAGCGGGTCCCCAGGGTCTTTTCCATCTGGCTACACCTTC.

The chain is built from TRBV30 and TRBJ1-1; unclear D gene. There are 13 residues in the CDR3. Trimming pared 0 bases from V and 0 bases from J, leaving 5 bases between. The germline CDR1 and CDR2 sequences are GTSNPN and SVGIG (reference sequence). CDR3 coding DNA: TGTGCCTGGAGTGTGAGGATGAACACTGAAGCTTTCTTT. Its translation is CAWSVRMNTEAFF.

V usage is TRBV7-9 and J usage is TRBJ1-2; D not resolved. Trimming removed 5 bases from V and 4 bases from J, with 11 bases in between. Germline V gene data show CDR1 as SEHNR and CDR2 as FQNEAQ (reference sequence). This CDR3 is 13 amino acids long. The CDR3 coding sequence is TGTGCCAGCAGCCTTCGCGTCGGCTATGGCTACACCTTC. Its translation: CASSLRVGYGYTF.

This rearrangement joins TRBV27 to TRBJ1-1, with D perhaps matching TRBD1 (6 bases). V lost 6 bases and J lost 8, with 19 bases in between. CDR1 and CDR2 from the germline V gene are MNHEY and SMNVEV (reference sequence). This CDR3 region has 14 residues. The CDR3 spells CASRLAPGGGEAFF. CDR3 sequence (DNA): TGTGCCAGCAGACTAGCCCCCGGGGGCGGAGAAGCTTTCTTT.

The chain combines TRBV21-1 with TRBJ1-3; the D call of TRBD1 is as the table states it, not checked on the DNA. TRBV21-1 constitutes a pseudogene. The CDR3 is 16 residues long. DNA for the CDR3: TGTGCCATCTGGATTCCTCAGGGAGTGGAGGGAAACACCATATATTTT. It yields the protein CAIWIPQGVEGNTIYF.

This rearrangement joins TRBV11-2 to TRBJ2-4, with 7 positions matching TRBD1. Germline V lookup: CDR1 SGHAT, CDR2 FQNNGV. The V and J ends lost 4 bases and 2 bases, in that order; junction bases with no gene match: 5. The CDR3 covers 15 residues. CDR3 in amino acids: CASSSHRGTKNIQYF. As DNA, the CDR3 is TGTGCCAGCAGCTCACACAGGGGAACCAAAAACATTCAGTACTTC.

This CDR3 reads CAWGLRHPDTQYF. DNA of the CDR3: TGTGCCTGGGGACTTCGGCACCCAGATACGCAGTATTTT. The chain has TRBV30 and TRBJ2-3, with D maybe TRBD2 (5 bases). The CDR3 has 13 residues. CDR1 and CDR2 (germline): GTSNPN, SVGIG (reference sequence). Deletions cut 5 bases from V and 4 bases from J, with 13 bases between. The full variable domain, with the rest looked up from reference TRBV30 and TRBJ2-3, is SQTIHQWPATLVQPVGSPLSLECTVEGTSNPNLYWYRQAAGRGLQLLFYSVGIGQISSEVPQNLSASRPQDRQFILSSKKLLLSDSGFYLCAWGLRHPDTQYFGPGTRLTVL.

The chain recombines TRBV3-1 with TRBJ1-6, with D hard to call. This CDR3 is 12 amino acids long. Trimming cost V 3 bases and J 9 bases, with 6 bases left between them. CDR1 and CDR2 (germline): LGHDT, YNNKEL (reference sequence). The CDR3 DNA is TGTGCCAGCAGCCATGGTGGTTCACCCCTCCACTTT. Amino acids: CASSHGGSPLHF.

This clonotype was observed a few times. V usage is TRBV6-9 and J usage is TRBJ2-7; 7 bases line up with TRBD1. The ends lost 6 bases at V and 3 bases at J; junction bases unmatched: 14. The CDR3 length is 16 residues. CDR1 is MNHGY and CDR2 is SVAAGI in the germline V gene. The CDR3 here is CASSRDSYPSIYEQYV. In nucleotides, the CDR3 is TGTGCCAGCAGCCGGGACAGTTATCCCTCTATCTACGAGCAGTACGTC.

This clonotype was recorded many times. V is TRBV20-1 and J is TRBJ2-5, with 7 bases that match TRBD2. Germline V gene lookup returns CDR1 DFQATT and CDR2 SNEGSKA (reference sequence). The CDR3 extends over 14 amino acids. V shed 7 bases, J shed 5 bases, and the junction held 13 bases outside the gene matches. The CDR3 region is CSGGISEGGETQYF. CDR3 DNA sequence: TGCAGTGGCGGCATATCTGAGGGAGGGGAGACCCAGTACTTC.

The CDR3 DNA follows: TGCAGTGCCCTGCGGGGGACTTACAATGAGCAGTTCTTC. Translation gives CSALRGTYNEQFF. V and J are TRBV20-1 and TRBJ2-1; TRBD2 matches 7 bases. The germline V gene has CDR1 DFQATT and CDR2 SNEGSKA (reference sequence). The V and J ends lost 6 bases and 4 bases, in that order; junction bases with no gene match: 6. This CDR3 spans 13 amino acids.

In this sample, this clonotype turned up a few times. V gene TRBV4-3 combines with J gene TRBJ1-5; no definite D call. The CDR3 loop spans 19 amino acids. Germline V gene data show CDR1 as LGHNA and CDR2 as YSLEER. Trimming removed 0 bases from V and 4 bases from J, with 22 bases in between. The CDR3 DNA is TGCGCCAGCAGCCAAGATAAACCCTCTAAAAGGCCTGTAAATCAGCCCCAGCATTTT. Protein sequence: CASSQDKPSKRPVNQPQHF.

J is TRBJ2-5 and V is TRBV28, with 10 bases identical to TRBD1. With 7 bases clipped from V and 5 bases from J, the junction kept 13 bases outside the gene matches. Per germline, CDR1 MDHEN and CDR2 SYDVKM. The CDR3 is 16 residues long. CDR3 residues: CASNGRDRGRGETQYF. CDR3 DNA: TGTGCCAGCAACGGCCGGGACAGGGGAAGGGGGGAGACCCAGTACTTC. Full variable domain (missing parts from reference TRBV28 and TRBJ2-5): DVKVTQSSRYLVKRTGEKVFLECVQDMDHENMFWYRQDPGLGLRLIYFSYDVKMKEKGDIPEGYSVSREKKERFSLILESASTNQTSMYLCASNGRDRGRGETQYFGPGTRLLVL.

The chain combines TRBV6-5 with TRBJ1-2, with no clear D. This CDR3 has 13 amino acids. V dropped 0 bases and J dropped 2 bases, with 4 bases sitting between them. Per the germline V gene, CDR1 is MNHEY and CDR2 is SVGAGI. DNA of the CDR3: TGTGCCAGCAGTTACTCGACCAACTATGGCTACACCTTC. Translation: CASSYSTNYGYTF.

CDR3 nucleotides: TGTGCCAGCCGCTCTCGTATTGATTCGGAGGAGACCCAGTACTTC. This sequence encodes CASRSRIDSEETQYF. The chain uses TRBV27 and TRBJ2-5; D is unclear. The CDR3 totals 15 residues. V was clipped by 8 bases and J by 5 bases, with 21 bases between them. Germline V lookup: CDR1 MNHEY, CDR2 SMNVEV (reference sequence).

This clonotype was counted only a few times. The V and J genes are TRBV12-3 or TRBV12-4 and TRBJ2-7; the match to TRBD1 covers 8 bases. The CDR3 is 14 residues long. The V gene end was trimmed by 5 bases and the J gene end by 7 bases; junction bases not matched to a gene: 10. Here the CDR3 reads CASSPGQGYLEQYF. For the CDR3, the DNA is TGTGCCAGCAGTCCCGGACAGGGATATTTGGAGCAGTACTTC.

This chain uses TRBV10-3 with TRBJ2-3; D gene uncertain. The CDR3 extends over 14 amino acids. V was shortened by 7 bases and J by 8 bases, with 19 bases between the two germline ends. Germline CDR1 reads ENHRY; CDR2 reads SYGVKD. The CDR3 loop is CAIKVRTEDLTQYF. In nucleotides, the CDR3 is TGTGCCATCAAGGTACGGACCGAGGACCTTACGCAGTATTTT.

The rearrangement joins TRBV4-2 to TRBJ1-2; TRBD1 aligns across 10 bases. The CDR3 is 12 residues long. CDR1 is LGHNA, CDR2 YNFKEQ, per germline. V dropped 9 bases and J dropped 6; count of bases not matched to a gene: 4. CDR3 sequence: CASQDRGHGYTF. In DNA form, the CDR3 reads TGTGCCAGTCAAGACAGGGGGCATGGCTACACCTTC.